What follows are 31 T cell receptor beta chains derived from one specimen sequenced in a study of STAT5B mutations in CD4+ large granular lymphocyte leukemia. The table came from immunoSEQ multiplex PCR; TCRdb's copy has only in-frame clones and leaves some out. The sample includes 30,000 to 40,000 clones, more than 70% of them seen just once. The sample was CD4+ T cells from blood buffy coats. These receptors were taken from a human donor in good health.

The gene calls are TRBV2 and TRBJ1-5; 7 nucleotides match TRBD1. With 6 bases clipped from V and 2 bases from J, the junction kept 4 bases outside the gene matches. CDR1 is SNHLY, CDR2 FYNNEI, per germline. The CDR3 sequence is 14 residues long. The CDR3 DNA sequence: TGTGCCAGCAGGGCCGGACAGGGCAATCAGCCCCAGCATTTT. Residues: CASRAGQGNQPQHF.

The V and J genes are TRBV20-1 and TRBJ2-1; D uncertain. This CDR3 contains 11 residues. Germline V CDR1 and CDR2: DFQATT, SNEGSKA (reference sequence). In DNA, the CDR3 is TGCAGGGTTGTACGATCCGGTGAGCAGTTCTTC. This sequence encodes CRVVRSGEQFF.

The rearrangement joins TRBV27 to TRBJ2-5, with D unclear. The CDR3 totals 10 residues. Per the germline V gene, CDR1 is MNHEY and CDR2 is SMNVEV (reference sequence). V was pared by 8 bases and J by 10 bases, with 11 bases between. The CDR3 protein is CASGRGVQYF. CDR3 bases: TGTGCCAGCGGACGTGGAGTCCAGTACTTC.

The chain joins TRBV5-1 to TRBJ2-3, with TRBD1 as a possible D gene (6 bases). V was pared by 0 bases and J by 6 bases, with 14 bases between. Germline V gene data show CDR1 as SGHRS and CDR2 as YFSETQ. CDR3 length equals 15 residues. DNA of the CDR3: TGCGCCAGCAGCTTGGGGCGGCAGGGGATCGATACGCAGTATTTT. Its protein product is CASSLGRQGIDTQYF.

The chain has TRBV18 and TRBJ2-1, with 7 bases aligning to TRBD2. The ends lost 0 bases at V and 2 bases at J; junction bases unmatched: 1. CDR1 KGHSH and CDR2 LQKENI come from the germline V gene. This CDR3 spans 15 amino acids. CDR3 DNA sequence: TGTGCCAGCTCACCACCCGCGGGGGCCTACAATGAGCAGTTCTTC. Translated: CASSPPAGAYNEQFF.

As DNA, the CDR3 is TGCGCCAGCAGCCCCGGGGCAGGGGGAGAGACCCAGTACTTC. Translated: CASSPGAGGETQYF. The chain has TRBV5-1 and TRBJ2-5, with 7 bases that match TRBD1. V lost 4 bases to trimming and J lost 4 bases; unmatched junction nucleotides: 7. CDR1 SGHRS and CDR2 YFSETQ come from the germline V gene. CDR3 length equals 14 residues.

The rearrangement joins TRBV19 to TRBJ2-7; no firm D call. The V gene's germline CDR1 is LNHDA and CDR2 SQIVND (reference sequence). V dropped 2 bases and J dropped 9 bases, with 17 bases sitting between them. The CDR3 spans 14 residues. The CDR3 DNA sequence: TGTGCCAGTAGTATAAGTGGGCGGCTCTCAGGGCAGTACTTC. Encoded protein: CASSISGRLSGQYF.

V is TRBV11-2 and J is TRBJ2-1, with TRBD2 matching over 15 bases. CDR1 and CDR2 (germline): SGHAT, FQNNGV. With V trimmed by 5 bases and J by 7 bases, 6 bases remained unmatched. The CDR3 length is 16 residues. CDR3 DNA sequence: TGTGCCAGCAGCCCCAGGACTAGCGGGGGGGCGAATGAGCAGTTCTTC. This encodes CASSPRTSGGANEQFF.

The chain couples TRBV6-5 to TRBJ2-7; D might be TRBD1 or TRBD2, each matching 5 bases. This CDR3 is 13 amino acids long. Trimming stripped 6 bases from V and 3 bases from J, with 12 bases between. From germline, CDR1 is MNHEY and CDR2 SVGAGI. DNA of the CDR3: TGTGCCAGCAGAGGGACCTCCGGCTACGAGCAGTACTTC. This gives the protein CASRGTSGYEQYF.

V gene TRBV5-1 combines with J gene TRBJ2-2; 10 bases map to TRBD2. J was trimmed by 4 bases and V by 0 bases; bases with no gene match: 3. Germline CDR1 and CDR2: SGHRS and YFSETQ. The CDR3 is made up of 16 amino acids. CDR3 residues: CASSLGASGGTGELFF. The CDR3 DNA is TGCGCCAGCAGCTTGGGGGCTAGCGGGGGCACCGGGGAGCTGTTTTTT.

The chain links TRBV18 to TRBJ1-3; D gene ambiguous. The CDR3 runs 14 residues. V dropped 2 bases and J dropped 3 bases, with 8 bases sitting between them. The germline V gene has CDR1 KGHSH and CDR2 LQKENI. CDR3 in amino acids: CASSPFDIGNTIYF. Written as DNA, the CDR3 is TGTGCCAGCTCACCATTTGACATTGGAAACACCATATATTTT.

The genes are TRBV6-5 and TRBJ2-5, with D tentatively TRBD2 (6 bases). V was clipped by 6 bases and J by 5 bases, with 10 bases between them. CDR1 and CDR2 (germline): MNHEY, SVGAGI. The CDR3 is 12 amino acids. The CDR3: CASRNSGETQYF. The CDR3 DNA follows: TGTGCCAGCAGAAATAGCGGTGAGACCCAGTACTTC.

CDR3 residues: CASSLSRGEGQPQHF. As DNA, the CDR3 is TGTGCCAGCAGTTTATCCCGGGGGGAGGGACAGCCCCAGCATTTT. J is TRBJ1-5 and V is TRBV27; tentative D call: TRBD1 (5 bases). The CDR3 covers 15 residues. Trimming cost V 0 bases and J 7 bases, with 13 bases left between them. Germline V CDR1 and CDR2: MNHEY, SMNVEV (reference sequence).

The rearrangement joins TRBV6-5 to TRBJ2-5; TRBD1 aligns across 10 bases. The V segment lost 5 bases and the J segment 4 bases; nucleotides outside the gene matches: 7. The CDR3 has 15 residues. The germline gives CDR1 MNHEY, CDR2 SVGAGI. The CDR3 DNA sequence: TGTGCCAGCAGTACAGACAGGGGGCTAGGAGAGACCCAGTACTTC. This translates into CASSTDRGLGETQYF.

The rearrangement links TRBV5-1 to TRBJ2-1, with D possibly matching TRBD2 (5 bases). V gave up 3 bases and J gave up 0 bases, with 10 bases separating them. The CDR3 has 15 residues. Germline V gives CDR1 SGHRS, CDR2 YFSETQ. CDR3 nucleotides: TGCGCCAGCAGCTGGAGGCCCAGCTCCTACAATGAGCAGTTCTTC. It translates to CASSWRPSSYNEQFF.

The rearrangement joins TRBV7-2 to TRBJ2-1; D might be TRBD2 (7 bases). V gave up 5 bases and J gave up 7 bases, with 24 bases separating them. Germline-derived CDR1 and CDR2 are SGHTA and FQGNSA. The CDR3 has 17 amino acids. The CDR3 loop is CASSTLYSGGQGNEQFF. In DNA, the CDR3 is TGTGCCAGCAGCACCCTGTATTCGGGGGGCCAGGGGAATGAGCAGTTCTTC.

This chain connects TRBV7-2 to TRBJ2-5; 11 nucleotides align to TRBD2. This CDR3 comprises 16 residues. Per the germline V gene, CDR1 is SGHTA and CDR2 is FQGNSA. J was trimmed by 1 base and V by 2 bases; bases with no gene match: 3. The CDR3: CASSLRLAGLQETQYF. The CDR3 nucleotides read TGTGCCAGCAGCTTAAGACTAGCGGGACTCCAAGAGACCCAGTACTTC.

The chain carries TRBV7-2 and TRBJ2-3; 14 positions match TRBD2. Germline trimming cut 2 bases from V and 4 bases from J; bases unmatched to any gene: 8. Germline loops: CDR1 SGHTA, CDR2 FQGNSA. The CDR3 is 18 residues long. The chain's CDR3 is CASSLTGGLAGAADTQYF. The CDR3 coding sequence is TGTGCCAGCAGCTTAACAGGGGGACTAGCGGGAGCGGCAGATACGCAGTATTTT.

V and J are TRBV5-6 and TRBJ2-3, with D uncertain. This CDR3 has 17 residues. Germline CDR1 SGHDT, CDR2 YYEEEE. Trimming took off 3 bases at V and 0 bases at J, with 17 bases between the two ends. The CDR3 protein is CASSSSLGGSSTDTQYF. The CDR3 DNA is TGTGCCAGCAGCTCAAGTTTGGGTGGGTCTAGCACAGATACGCAGTATTTT.

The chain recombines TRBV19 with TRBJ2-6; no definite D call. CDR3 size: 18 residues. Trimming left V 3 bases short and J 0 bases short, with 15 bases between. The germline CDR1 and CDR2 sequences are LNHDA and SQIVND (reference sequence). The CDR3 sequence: CASSMYTTFSSGANVLTF. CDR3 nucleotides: TGTGCCAGTAGTATGTACACCACTTTTTCCTCTGGGGCCAACGTCCTGACTTTC.

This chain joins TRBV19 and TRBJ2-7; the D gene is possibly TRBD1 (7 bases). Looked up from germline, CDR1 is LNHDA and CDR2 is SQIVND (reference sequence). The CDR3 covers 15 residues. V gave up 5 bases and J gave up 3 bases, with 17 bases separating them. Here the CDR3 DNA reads TGTGCCAGTAGTCTCAGGGGGGTCGGCAACTACGAGCAGTACTTC. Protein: CASSLRGVGNYEQYF. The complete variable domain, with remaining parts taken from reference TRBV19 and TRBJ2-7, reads DGGITQSPKYLFRKEGQNVTLSCEQNLNHDAMYWYRQDPGQGLRLIYYSQIVNDFQKGDIAEGYSVSREKKESFPLTVTSAQKNPTAFYLCASSLRGVGNYEQYFGPGTRLTVT.

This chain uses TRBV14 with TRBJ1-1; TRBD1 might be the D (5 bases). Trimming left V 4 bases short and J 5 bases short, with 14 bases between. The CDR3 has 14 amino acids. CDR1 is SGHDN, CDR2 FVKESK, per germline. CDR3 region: CASSLQVGRTEAFF. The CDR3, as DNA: TGTGCCAGCAGCCTACAGGTAGGCCGGACTGAAGCTTTCTTT. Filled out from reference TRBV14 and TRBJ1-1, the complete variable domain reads EAGVTQFPSHSVIEKGQTVTLRCDPISGHDNLYWYRRVMGKEIKFLLHFVKESKQDESGMPNNRFLAERTGGTYSTLKVQPAELEDSGVYFCASSLQVGRTEAFFGQGTRLTVV.

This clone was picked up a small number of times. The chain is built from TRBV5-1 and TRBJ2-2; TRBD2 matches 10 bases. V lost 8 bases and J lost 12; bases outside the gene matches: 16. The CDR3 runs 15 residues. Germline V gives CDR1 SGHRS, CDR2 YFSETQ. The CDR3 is CASDSGGTNTEKLFF. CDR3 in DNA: TGCGCCAGTGATAGCGGGGGGACGAACACGGAGAAGCTGTTTTTT.

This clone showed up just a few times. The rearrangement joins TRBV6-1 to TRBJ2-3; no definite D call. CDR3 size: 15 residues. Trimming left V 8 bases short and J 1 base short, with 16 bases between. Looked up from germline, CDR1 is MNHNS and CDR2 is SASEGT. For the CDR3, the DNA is TGTGCCAGCGCTTCGGCGGCCCGTGGCACAGATACGCAGTATTTT. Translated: CASASAARGTDTQYF.

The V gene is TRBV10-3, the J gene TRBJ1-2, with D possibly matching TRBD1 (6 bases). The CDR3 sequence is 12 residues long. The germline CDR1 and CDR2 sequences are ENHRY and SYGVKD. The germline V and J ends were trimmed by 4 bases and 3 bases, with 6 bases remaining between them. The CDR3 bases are TGTGCCATCAGTGGGACAGACTATGGCTACACCTTC. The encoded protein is CAISGTDYGYTF.

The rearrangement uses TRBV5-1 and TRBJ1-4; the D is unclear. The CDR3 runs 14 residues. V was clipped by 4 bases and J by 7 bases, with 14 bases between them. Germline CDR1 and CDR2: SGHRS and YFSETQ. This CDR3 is CASSVGLVGEKLFF. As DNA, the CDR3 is TGCGCCAGCAGCGTCGGCCTAGTCGGTGAAAAACTGTTTTTT.

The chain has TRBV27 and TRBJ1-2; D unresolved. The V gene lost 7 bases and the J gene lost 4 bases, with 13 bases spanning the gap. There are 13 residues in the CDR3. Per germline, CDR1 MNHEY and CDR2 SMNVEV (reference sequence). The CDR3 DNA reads TGTGCCAGCACCAACACCTCTCGCTATGGCTACACCTTC. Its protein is CASTNTSRYGYTF.

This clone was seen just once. CDR3 residues: CASSLRRTGAFYGYTF. In DNA, the CDR3 is TGTGCCAGCAGCTTAAGGAGGACAGGGGCTTTCTATGGCTACACCTTC. The chain has TRBV7-2 and TRBJ1-2, with 9 bases that match TRBD1. This CDR3 is built from 16 residues. Trimming at V came to 2 bases and at J to 4 bases, leaving 8 bases not matched to a gene. The germline V gene has CDR1 SGHTA and CDR2 FQGNSA.

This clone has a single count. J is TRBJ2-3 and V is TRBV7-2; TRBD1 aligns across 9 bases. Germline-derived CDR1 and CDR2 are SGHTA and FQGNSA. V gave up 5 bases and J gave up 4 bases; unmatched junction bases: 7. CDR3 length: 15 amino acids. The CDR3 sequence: CASSGTGYRADTQYF. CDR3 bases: TGTGCCAGCAGCGGGACAGGGTATAGGGCAGATACGCAGTATTTT.

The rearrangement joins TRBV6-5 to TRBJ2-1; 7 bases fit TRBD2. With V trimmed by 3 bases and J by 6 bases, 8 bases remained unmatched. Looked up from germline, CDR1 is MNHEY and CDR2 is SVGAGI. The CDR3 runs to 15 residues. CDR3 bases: TGTGCCAGCAGTTATGGGGGAGGGAACGTCAATGAGCAGTTCTTC. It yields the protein CASSYGGGNVNEQFF.

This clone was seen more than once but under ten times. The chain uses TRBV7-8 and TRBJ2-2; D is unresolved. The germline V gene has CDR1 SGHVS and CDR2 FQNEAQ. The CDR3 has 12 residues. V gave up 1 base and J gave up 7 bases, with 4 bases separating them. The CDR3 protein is CASSLVDGELFF. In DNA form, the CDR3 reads TGTGCCAGCAGCTTAGTCGACGGGGAGCTGTTTTTT.